This T cell receptor (beta chain) was captured by sequencing in a study of shared clonotypes between healthy human individuals. The ends were cut back, 8 bases at V and 0 bases at J, with 14 bases in the middle. This CDR3 contains 16 residues. Germline CDR1 reads SNHLY; CDR2 reads FYNNEI. Profiled with immunoSEQ multiplex PCR; TCRdb holds only in-frame clones, not every one. The table shows 2 million to 3 million clones, with roughly 93% occurring only once. The chain joins TRBV2 to TRBJ1-6; D call uncertain. Sequencing used naive CD4+ T cells from PBMCs. Noted subset: CD45RA+ positively selected. The TCR sequence derives from a man between 18 and 29 years old in good health. Some clones in this sample may be carry-over from other donors' samples. CDR3 DNA: TGTGCCAGCGAGCCCGGCCGGAGCTCCTATAATTCACCCCTCCACTTT. As protein: CASEPGRSSYNSPLHF.